The entry below gives a single TCR beta chain sequence along with its context. Healthy Caucasians supplied all donations. V lost 1 base and J lost 5, with 13 bases in between. This CDR3 has 15 residues. CDR1 and CDR2 (germline): SGHTA, FQGTGA. MiXCR, run by TCRdb on the 5' RACE reads, gives a single entry per CDR3 protein. The sample lists under 800,000 distinct CDR3 sequences, 21% seen once, with approximately 4.5% in the top ten. This record belongs to a study of identical twins. This sample also belongs to another study, concerning T cells expressing NK-cell markers. That work states: Beta-chain profiling covered CD3+CD56+NKG2C+, CD3+CD56+NKG2C- and CD3+CD56-NKG2C+ sorted subsets. The study sequenced eight donors, seven HCMV-seropositive and one seronegative. Dominant NKG2C+ clonotypes made up roughly 1.0-7.5% of CD8+ T cells in 5 or 6 donors.

This chain links TRBV7-3 with TRBJ2-3, with D maybe TRBD2 (6 bases). The receptor was isolated from a woman aged 18 to 35 in good health. Sequenced input: PBMCs. CDR3 sequence (DNA): TGTGCCAGCAGCTTAAATGCCGGGCGGGGAGATACGCAGTATTTT. Its protein is CASSLNAGRGDTQYF. Drawing the rest from reference TRBV7-3 and TRBJ2-3, the complete variable domain is GAGVSQTPSNKVTEKGKYVELRCDPISGHTALYWYRQSLGQGPEFLIYFQGTGAADDSGLPNDRFFAVRPEGSVSTLKIQRTERGDSAVYLCASSLNAGRGDTQYFGPGTRLTVL.